This T cell receptor beta chain was identified during a study of T-cell reconstitution after alpha-beta-depleted transplantation in children. Broader study findings: One year after transplant, T-cell counts and diversity came mostly from newly produced T cells.

J gave up 0 bases and V 4 bases, and 9 bases lay outside the gene matches. Germline CDR1 and CDR2: SGHRS and YFSETQ. CDR3 length equals 16 residues. This clonotype occurred many times. What it binds is unknown. TCRbeta library preparation incorporated unique molecular identifiers. Via MiXCR, TCRdb re-called the PCR reads, giving one row per CDR3 protein. The table records 550,000 to 800,000 distinct CDR3 sequences, 10% to 15% of them present only once. The chain has TRBV5-1 and TRBJ2-7, with 8 bases aligning to TRBD1. The TCR was taken from a girl aged 2 to 10 with congenital amegakaryocytic thrombocytopenia, due to receive a stem cell transplant. The sequencing used PBMCs, collected before TCRalphabeta/CD19-depleted stem cell transplant. The CDR3 loop is CASSPVGGTGSYEQYF. The DNA for the CDR3 is TGCGCCAGCAGCCCCGTAGGCGGGACAGGCTCCTACGAGCAGTACTTC. The complete variable domain, with remaining parts taken from reference TRBV5-1 and TRBJ2-7, reads KAGVTQTPRYLIKTRGQQVTLSCSPISGHRSVSWYQQTPGQGLQFLFEYFSETQRNKGNFPGRFSGRQFSNSRSEMNVSTLELGDSALYLCASSPVGGTGSYEQYFGPGTRLTVT.